A selection of T cell receptor beta chains follows, all from one sample in a study of blood T cell repertoires in COVID-19. Clones were read by immunoSEQ multiplex PCR, and TCRdb kept only the in-frame ones, dropping some. The table includes some 200,000 clones, about 88% detected once. The sample comprised PBMCs or T cells enriched from blood (not recorded which). The receptors come from a woman in her thirties who had recovered from COVID-19. CDR3s include the opening cysteine and the closing phenylalanine or tryptophan. The D gene is left open where the match is weak. Not every row has a clone size; where given, it reads once, few, many or a size class.

d_gene | abundance | j_gene | v_gene | CDR3aa | CDR3nt
NA | NA | TRBJ1-2 | TRBV25-1 | CASSAIYGYTF | TGTGCCAGCAGTGCTATCTATGGCTACACCTTC
NA | few | TRBJ2-7 | TRBV18 | CASSLVGPGAYEQYF | TGTGCCAGCTCACTGGTCGGGCCAGGGGCCTACGAGCAGTACTTC
NA | NA | TRBJ1-5 | TRBV6-5 | CASSYSYSNQPQHF | TGTGCCAGCAGTTACTCCTATAGCAATCAGCCCCAGCATTTT
NA | NA | TRBJ1-2 | TRBV4-3 | CASSREEGNYGYTF | TGCGCCAGCAGCCGCGAGGAGGGTAACTATGGCTACACCTTC
TRBD2 | NA | TRBJ2-3 | TRBV19 | CASSTLAATDTQYF | TGTGCCAGTAGTACCCTAGCGGCCACAGATACGCAGTATTTT
NA | NA | TRBJ2-1 | TRBV2 | CASSDRTDYNEQFF | TGTGCCAGCAGTGACCGGACAGATTACAATGAGCAGTTCTTC
TRBD1 | NA | TRBJ1-5 | TRBV11-3 | CASSLEQPGQGDQPQHF | TGTGCCAGCAGCTTAGAGCAACCGGGACAGGGAGATCAGCCCCAGCATTTT
TRBD1 | NA | TRBJ1-2 | TRBV2 | CASTGTGGTLIGGYTF | TGTGCCAGCACAGGGACAGGGGGAACGTTAATCGGTGGCTACACCTTC
NA | NA | TRBJ1-6 | TRBV3-1/TRBV3-2 | CASSQDRSRGRYNSPLHF | TGTGCCAGCAGCCAAGATCGGTCGCGAGGTCGTTATAATTCACCCCTCCACTTT
NA | NA | TRBJ1-6 | TRBV19 | CASSITPRTNNSPLHF | TGTGCCAGTAGTATAACCCCGCGGACAAATAATTCACCCCTCCACTTT
NA | NA | TRBJ2-2 | TRBV7-9 | CANETGELFF | TGTGCCAACGAAACAGGGGAGCTGTTTTTT
TRBD2 | NA | TRBJ2-5 | TRBV4-1 | CASSQGLAGNLGGTQYF | TGCGCCAGCAGCCAGGGACTAGCGGGGAACCTAGGGGGGACCCAGTACTTC
NA | NA | TRBJ1-2 | TRBV21-1 | CASHSFRSEGYTF | TGTGCCAGCCATTCCTTCCGATCGGAGGGCTACACCTTC
NA | NA | TRBJ1-2 | TRBV5-5 | CASSLVLNYGYTF | TGTGCCAGCAGCTTGGTTCTCAACTATGGCTACACCTTC
NA | NA | TRBJ1-1 | TRBV19 | CASSFDRLNTEAFF | TGTGCCAGTAGTTTCGACAGGCTTAACACTGAAGCTTTCTTT
NA | NA | TRBJ1-1 | TRBV6-5 | CASSYGRRDTEAFF | TGTGCCAGCAGTTATGGCAGGAGGGACACTGAAGCTTTCTTT
NA | once | TRBJ1-1 | TRBV23-1 | CASSQMGGTTEAFF | TGCGCCAGCAGTCAAATGGGGGGGACCACTGAAGCTTTCTTT
TRBD1 | few | TRBJ1-6 | TRBV2 | CASSMDRNSYNSPLHF | TGTGCCAGCAGTATGGACAGGAACTCCTATAATTCACCCCTCCACTTT
NA | NA | TRBJ1-2 | TRBV4-3 | CASSQDRSTNYGYTF | TGCGCCAGCAGCCAAGACAGATCAACTAACTATGGCTACACCTTC
TRBD1 | NA | TRBJ2-2 | TRBV5-4 | CASSMGQSNTGELFF | TGTGCCAGCAGCATGGGACAGTCGAACACCGGGGAGCTGTTTTTT
NA | NA | TRBJ2-2 | TRBV5-6 | CASSLSRYGDTGELFF | TGTGCCAGCAGCTTAAGTAGATACGGGGATACCGGGGAGCTGTTTTTT
TRBD2 | NA | TRBJ2-7 | TRBV9 | CASSVAPGGTYEQYF | TGTGCCAGCAGCGTGGCCCCGGGAGGGACCTACGAGCAGTACTTC
NA | few | TRBJ1-6 | TRBV7-9 | CASSFATGPNSPLHF | TGTGCCAGCAGCTTTGCCACAGGGCCCAATTCACCCCTCCACTTT
NA | NA | TRBJ2-7 | TRBV19 | CASSITSRNEQYF | TGTGCCAGTAGTATAACTAGCCGAAACGAGCAGTACTTC
NA | NA | TRBJ2-7 | TRBV18 | CASSPRSSDEQYF | TGTGCCAGCTCACCAAGATCTTCAGACGAGCAGTACTTC
NA | NA | TRBJ1-2 | TRBV7-9 | CASSLGSSGEESGYTF | TGTGCCAGCAGCTTAGGGTCTTCAGGGGAAGAGTCGGGCTACACCTTC